This T cell receptor (beta chain) emerged from a study of OX40 agonist ivuxolimab in advanced cancers. Study findings and constraints: At 0.1 to 3.0 mg/kg and by week 6, clonal expansion occurred in CD4+ and CD8+ blood T cells.

Sequencing was performed with immunoSEQ multiplex PCR; in TCRdb, only in-frame clones are kept and a portion is missing. This sample has roughly 60,000 clones, with roughly nine tenths found just once. The V gene lost 8 bases and the J gene lost 8 bases, with 13 bases spanning the gap. Germline CDR1 DFQATT, CDR2 SNEGSKA (reference sequence). The CDR3 totals 10 residues. Points on this clone: The antigen is undetermined.

The TCR originated in an adult with an advanced solid tumor such as melanoma, head and neck, liver or kidney cancer. The chain has TRBV20-1 and TRBJ2-7; D perhaps matches TRBD2 (5 bases). Sequences were derived from CD4+ or CD8+ T cells sorted from blood, sampled in a trial of the OX40 agonist ivuxolimab. CDR3 residues: CSPKGEQQYF. CDR3 coding DNA: TGCAGTCCTAAGGGAGAACAGCAGTACTTC.